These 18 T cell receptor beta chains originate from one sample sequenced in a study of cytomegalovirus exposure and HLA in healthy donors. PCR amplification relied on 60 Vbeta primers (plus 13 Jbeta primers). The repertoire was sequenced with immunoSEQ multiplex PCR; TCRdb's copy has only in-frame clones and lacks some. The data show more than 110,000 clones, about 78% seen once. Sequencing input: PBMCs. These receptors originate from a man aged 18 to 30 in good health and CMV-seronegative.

CDR3 protein: CASSIEGAGSYEQYF. As DNA, the CDR3 is TGTGCCAGTAGTATAGAAGGGGCGGGGTCCTACGAGCAGTACTTC. This chain connects TRBV19 to TRBJ2-7; the D gene is possibly TRBD2 (6 bases). The CDR3 is made up of 15 amino acids. V was cut by 0 bases and J by 1 base, with 10 bases left in between. Per germline, CDR1 LNHDA and CDR2 SQIVND (reference sequence).

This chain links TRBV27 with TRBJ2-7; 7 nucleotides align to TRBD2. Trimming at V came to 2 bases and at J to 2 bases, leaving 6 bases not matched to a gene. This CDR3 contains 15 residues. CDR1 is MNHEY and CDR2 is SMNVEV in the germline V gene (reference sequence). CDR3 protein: CASSLARGETYEQYF. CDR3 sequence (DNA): TGTGCCAGCAGTTTAGCCCGGGGGGAAACCTACGAGCAGTACTTC.

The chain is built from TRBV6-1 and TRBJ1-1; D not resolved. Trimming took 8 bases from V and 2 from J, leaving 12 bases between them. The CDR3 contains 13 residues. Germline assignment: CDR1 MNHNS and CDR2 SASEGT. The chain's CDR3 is CASAAGENTEAFF. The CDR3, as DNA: TGTGCCAGCGCAGCAGGTGAAAACACTGAAGCTTTCTTT.

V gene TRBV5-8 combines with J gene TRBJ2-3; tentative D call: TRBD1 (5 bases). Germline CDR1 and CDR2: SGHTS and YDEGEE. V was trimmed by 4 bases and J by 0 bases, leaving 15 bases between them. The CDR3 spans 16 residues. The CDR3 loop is CASSPRPQGSTDTQYF. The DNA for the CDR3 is TGTGCCAGCAGCCCGCGCCCTCAGGGTAGCACAGATACGCAGTATTTT.

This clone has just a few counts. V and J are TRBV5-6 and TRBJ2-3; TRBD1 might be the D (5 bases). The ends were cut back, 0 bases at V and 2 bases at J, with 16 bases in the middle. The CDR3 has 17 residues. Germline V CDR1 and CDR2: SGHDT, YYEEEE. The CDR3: CASSLGWGLRNTDTQYF. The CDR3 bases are TGTGCCAGCAGCTTGGGTTGGGGCTTAAGAAACACAGATACGCAGTATTTT.

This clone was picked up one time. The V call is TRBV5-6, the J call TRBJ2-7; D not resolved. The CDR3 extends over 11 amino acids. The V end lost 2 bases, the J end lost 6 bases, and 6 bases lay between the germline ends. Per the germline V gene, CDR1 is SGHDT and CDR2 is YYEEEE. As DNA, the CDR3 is TGTGCCAGCAGCTTCCTCGGCGAGCAGTACTTC. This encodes CASSFLGEQYF.

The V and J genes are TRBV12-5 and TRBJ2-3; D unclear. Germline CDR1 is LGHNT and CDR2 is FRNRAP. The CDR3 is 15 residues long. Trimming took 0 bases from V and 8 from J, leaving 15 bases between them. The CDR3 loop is CASGLVSHRSGTQYF. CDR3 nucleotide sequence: TGTGCTAGTGGTTTGGTATCGCATCGATCAGGTACGCAGTATTTT.

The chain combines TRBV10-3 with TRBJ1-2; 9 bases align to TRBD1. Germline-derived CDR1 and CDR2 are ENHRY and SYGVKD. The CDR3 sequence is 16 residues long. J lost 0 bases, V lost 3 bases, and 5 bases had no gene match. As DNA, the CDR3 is TGTGCCATCAGTGAAACCGGGACAGGGACTAACTATGGCTACACCTTC. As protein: CAISETGTGTNYGYTF.

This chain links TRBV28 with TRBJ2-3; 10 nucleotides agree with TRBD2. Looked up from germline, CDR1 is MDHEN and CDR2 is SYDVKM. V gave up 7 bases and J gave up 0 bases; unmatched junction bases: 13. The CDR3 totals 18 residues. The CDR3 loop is CASIPGLALQRSTDTQYF. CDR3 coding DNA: TGTGCCAGCATCCCGGGACTAGCGCTCCAACGAAGCACAGATACGCAGTATTTT.

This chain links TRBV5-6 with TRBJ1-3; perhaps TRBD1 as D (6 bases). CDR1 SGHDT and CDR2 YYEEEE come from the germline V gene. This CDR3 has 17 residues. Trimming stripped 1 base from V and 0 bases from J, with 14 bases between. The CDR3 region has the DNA TGTGCCAGCAGCTTGCGGCAGGGGCCTTACTCTGGAAACACCATATATTTT. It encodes CASSLRQGPYSGNTIYF.

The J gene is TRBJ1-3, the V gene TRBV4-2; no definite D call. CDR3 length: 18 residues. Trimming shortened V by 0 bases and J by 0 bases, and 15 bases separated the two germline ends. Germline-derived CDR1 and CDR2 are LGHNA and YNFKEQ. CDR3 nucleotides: TGTGCCAGCAGCCAAGAGAGTAGGAGTCGAAGCTCTGGAAACACCATATATTTT. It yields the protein CASSQESRSRSSGNTIYF.

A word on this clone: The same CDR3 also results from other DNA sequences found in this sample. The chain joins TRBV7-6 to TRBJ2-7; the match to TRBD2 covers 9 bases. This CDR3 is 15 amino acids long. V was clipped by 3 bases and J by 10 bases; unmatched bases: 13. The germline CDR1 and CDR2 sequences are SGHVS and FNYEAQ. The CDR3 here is CASSLGGLASGEQYF. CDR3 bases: TGTGCCAGCAGCTTGGGGGGACTAGCTTCGGGCGAACAGTACTTC.

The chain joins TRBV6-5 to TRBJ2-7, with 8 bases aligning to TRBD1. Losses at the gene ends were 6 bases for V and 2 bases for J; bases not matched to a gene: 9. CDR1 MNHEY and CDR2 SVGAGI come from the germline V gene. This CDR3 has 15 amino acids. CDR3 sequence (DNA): TGTGCCAGCAGAATAGACAGGGGATTGACCTACGAGCAGTACTTC. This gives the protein CASRIDRGLTYEQYF.

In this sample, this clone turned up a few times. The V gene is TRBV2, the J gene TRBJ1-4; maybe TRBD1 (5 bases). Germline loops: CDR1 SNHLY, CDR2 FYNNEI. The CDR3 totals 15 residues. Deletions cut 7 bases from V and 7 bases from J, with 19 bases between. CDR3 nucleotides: TGTGCCAGCAACCGGGACGGGGGGGTTGGTGAAAAACTGTTTTTT. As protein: CASNRDGGVGEKLFF.

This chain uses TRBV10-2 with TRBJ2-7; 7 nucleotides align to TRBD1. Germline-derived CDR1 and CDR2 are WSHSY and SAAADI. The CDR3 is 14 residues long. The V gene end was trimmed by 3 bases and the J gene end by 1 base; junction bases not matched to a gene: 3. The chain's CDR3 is CASSDRGRSYEQYF. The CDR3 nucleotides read TGCGCCAGCAGTGACAGGGGGAGATCCTACGAGCAGTACTTC.

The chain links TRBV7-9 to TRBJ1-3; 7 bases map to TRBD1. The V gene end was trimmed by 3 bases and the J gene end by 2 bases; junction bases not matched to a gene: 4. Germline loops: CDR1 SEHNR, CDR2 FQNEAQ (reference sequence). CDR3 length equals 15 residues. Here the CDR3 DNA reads TGTGCCAGCAGCTTGGGACAGCTCCCTGGAAACACCATATATTTT. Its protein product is CASSLGQLPGNTIYF.

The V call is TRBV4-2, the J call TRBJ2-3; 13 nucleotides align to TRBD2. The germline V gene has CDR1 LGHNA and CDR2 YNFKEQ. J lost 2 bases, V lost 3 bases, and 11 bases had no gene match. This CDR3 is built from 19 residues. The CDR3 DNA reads TGTGCCAGCAGCCAGGAGACTAGCGGGGGGCGCTATTACACAGATACGCAGTATTTT. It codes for CASSQETSGGRYYTDTQYF.

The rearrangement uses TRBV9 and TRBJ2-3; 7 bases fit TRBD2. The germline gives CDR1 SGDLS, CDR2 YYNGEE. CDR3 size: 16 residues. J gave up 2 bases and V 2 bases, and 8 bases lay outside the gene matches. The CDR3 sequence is CASSVGGRENTDTQYF. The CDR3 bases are TGTGCCAGCAGCGTCGGGGGGAGGGAAAACACAGATACGCAGTATTTT.